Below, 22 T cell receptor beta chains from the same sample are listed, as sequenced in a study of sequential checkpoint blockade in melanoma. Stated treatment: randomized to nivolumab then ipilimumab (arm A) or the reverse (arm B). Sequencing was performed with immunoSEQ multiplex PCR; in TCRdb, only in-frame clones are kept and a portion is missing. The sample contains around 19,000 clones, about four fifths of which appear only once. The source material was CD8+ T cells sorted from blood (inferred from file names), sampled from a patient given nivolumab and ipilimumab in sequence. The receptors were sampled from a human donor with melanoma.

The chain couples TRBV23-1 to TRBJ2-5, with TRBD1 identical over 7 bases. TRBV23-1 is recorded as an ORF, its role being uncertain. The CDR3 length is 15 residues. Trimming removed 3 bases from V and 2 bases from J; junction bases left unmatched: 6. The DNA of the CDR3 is TGCGCCAGCAGTCATTGGGACAGAACACAAGAGACCCAGTACTTC. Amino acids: CASSHWDRTQETQYF.

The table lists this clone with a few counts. The CDR3 DNA follows: TGTGCCAGTAGTCAGGAGGGGCTGACAGATACGCAGTATTTT. Residues: CASSQEGLTDTQYF. The chain recombines TRBV19 with TRBJ2-3; D is perhaps TRBD2 (6 bases). Trimming shortened V by 5 bases and J by 3 bases, and 12 bases separated the two germline ends. This CDR3 has 14 amino acids. Germline values: CDR1 LNHDA, CDR2 SQIVND (reference sequence). The whole variable domain, remainder taken from reference TRBV19 and TRBJ2-3, is DGGITQSPKYLFRKEGQNVTLSCEQNLNHDAMYWYRQDPGQGLRLIYYSQIVNDFQKGDIAEGYSVSREKKESFPLTVTSAQKNPTAFYLCASSQEGLTDTQYFGPGTRLTVL.

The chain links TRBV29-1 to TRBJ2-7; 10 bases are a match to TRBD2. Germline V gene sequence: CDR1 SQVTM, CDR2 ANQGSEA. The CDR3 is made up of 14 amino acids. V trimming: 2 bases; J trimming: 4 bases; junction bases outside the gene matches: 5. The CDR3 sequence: CSVESGGAPYEQYF. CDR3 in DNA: TGCAGCGTTGAAAGCGGGGGGGCCCCGTACGAGCAGTACTTC.

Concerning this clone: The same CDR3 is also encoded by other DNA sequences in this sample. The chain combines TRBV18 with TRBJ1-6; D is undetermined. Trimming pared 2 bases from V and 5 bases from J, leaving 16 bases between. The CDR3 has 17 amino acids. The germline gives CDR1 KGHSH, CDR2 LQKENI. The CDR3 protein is CASSPSTREKDNSPLHF. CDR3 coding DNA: TGTGCCAGCTCACCATCAACCCGGGAGAAAGATAATTCACCCCTCCACTTT.

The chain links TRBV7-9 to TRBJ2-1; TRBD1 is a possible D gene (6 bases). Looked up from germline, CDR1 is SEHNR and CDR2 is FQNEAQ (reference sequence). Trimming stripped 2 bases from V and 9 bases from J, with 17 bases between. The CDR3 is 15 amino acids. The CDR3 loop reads CASSLTAGETSEQFF. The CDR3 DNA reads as TGTGCCAGCAGCTTAACGGCAGGGGAGACGTCTGAGCAGTTCTTC.

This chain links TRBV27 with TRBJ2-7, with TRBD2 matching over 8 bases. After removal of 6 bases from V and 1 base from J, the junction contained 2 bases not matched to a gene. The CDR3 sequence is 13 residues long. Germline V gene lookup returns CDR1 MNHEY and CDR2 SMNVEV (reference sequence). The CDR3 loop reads CASRGLGSYEQYF. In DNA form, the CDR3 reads TGTGCCAGCAGGGGACTAGGATCCTACGAGCAGTACTTC.

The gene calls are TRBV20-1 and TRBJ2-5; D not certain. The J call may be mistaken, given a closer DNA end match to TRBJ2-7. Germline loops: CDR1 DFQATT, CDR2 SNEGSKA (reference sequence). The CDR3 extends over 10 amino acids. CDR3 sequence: CSARLYEQYF. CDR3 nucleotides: TGCAGTGCTAGACTCTACGAGCAGTACTTC.

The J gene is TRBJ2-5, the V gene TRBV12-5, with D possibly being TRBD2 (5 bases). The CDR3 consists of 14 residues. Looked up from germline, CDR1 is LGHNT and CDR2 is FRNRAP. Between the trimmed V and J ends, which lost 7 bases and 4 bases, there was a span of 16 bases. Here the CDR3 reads CASARPGMGETQYF. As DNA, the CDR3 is TGTGCTAGTGCCCGCCCGGGGATGGGAGAGACCCAGTACTTC.

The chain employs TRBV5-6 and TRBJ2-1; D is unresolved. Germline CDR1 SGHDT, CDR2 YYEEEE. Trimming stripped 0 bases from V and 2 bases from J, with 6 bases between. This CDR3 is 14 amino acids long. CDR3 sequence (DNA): TGTGCCAGCAGCTTGGACAGAACCTACAATGAGCAGTTCTTC. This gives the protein CASSLDRTYNEQFF.

CDR3 in amino acids: CAWRPGTGHYEQYF. DNA for the CDR3: TGTGCCTGGAGGCCCGGGACAGGGCACTACGAGCAGTACTTC. The rearrangement links TRBV30 to TRBJ2-7; TRBD1 matches 9 bases. The CDR3 totals 14 residues. Germline V gives CDR1 GTSNPN, CDR2 SVGIG (reference sequence). J lost 3 bases, V lost 3 bases, and 6 bases had no gene match. The whole variable domain, remainder taken from reference TRBV30 and TRBJ2-7, is SQTIHQWPATLVQPVGSPLSLECTVEGTSNPNLYWYRQAAGRGLQLLFYSVGIGQISSEVPQNLSASRPQDRQFILSSKKLLLSDSGFYLCAWRPGTGHYEQYFGPGTRLTVT.

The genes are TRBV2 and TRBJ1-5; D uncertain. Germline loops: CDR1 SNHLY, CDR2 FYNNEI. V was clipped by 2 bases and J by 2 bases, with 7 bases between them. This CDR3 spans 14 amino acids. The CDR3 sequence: CASSETGGNQPQHF. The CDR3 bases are TGTGCCAGCAGTGAAACGGGTGGCAATCAGCCCCAGCATTTT.

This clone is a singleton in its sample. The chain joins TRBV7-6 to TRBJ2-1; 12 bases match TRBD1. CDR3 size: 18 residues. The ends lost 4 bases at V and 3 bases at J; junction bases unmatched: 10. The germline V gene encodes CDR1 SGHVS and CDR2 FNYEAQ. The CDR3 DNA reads TGTGCCAGCAGCTCCCAGACTGGGACAGGGGGCCTCTACAATGAGCAGTTCTTC. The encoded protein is CASSSQTGTGGLYNEQFF.

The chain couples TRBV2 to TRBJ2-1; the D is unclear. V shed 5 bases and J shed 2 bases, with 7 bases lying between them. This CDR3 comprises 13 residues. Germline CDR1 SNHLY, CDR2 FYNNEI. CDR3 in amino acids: CASSFRPYNEQFF. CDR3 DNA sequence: TGTGCCAGCAGTTTCCGTCCCTACAATGAGCAGTTCTTC.

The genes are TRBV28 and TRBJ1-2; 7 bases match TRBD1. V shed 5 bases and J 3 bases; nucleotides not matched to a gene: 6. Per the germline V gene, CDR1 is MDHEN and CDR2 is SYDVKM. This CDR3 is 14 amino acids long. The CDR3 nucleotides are TGTGCCAGCAGTGTGACAGGGCTCGACTATGGCTACACCTTC. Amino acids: CASSVTGLDYGYTF.

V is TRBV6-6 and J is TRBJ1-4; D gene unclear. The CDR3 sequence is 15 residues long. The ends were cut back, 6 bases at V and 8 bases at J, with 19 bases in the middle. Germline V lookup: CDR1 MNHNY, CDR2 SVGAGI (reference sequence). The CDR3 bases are TGTGCCAGCAGGGTATCAACATTACACGGGGAAAAACTGTTTTTT. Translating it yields CASRVSTLHGEKLFF.

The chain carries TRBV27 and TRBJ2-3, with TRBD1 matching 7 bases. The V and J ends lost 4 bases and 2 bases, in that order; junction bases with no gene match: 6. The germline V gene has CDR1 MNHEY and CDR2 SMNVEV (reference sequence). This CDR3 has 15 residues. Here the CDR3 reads CASSSGGRLTDTQYF. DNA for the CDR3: TGTGCCAGCAGTTCAGGGGGACGTCTCACAGATACGCAGTATTTT.

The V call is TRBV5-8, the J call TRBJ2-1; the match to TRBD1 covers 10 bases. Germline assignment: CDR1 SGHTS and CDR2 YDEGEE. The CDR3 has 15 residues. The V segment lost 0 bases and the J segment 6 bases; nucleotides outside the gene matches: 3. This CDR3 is CASSLGQGAPNEQFF. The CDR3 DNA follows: TGTGCCAGCAGCTTGGGACAGGGGGCGCCCAATGAGCAGTTCTTC.

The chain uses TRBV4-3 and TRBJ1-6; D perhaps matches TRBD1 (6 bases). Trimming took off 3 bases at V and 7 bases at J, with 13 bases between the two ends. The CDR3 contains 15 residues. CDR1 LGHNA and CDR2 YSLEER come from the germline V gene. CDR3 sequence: CASSQDIGQNSPLHF. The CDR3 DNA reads TGCGCCAGCAGCCAGGATATCGGACAGAATTCACCCCTCCACTTT.

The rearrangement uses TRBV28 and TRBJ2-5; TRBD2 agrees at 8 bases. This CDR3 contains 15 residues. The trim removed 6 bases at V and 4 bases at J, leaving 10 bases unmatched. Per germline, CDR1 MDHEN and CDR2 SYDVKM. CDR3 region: CASSRTRGGRETQYF. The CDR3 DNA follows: TGTGCCAGCAGCCGAACACGGGGGGGCCGAGAGACCCAGTACTTC.

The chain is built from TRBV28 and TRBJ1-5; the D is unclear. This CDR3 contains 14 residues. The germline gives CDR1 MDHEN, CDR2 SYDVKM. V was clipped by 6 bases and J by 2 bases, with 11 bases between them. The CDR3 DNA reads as TGTGCCAGCAGCGAGCCCGGGGGCAATCAGCCCCAGCATTTT. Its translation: CASSEPGGNQPQHF.

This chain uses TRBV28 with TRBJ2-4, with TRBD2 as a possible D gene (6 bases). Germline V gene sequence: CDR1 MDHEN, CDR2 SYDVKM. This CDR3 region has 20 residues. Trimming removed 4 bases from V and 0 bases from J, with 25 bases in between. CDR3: CASSYDPGTVEILAKNIQYF. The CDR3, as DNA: TGTGCCAGCAGTTACGACCCCGGGACTGTCGAGATCCTAGCCAAAAACATTCAGTACTTC.

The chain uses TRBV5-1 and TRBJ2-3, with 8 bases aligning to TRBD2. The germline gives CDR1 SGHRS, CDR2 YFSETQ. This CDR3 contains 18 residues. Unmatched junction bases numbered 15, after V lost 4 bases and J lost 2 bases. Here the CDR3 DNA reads TGCGCCAGCAGCCCACCCGACCCAACTAGCGGAGACACAGATACGCAGTATTTT. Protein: CASSPPDPTSGDTDTQYF. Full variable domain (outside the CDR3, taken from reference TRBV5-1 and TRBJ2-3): KAGVTQTPRYLIKTRGQQVTLSCSPISGHRSVSWYQQTPGQGLQFLFEYFSETQRNKGNFPGRFSGRQFSNSRSEMNVSTLELGDSALYLCASSPPDPTSGDTDTQYFGPGTRLTVL.